Below, one T cell receptor (beta chain) is given with its context. Its specificity is not known. CD4+ cells yielded CD45RA+ naive and CD45RA-negative memory subsets. This sample is drawn from a study of shared clonotypes between healthy human individuals. Overall study context: Every donor yielded three CD4 naive, three CD4 memory, two CD8 naive and one CD8 memory plate. Study-level results: Investigators expected sequencing depth to affect clonotype sharing among donors.

The data were produced by immunoSEQ multiplex PCR, yet TCRdb's version contains in-frame clones alone and is incomplete. The data show a few million clones, with 93% seen just once and around 0.4% held by the top ten. Sequencing input: naive CD4+ T cells from PBMCs. Subset described: CD45RA+ positively selected. This TCR derives from a man aged 18 to 29 in good health. Some clones in this sample may be carry-over from other donors' samples.

The CDR3 DNA reads TGTGCCAGCAGCGCTAGCGTGCCCACCTACGAGCAGTACTTC. Protein product: CASSASVPTYEQYF. The chain couples TRBV7-8 to TRBJ2-7; a weak D match, TRBD2 (6 bases). Per germline, CDR1 SGHVS and CDR2 FQNEAQ. Trimming took off 5 bases at V and 2 bases at J, with 13 bases between the two ends. The CDR3 has 14 amino acids.